The 22 T cell receptor beta chains in this list originate from one sample, sequenced in a study of T cell changes during pregnancy in multiple sclerosis. The assay was immunoSEQ multiplex PCR, and TCRdb's table has in-frame clones only and misses some. Among just over 35,000 clones listed, approximately 89% were seen once. The sequenced sample was CD4+ T cells from peripheral blood mononuclear cells, obtained after pregnancy. These receptors were obtained from a female donor in good health, enrolled as a control in a pregnancy study.

The chain combines TRBV4-3 with TRBJ1-2; no clear D. Germline V gene lookup returns CDR1 LGHNA and CDR2 YSLEER. With 1 base removed from V and 8 bases from J, the gap between germline ends came to 20 bases. The CDR3 has 16 amino acids. The CDR3 sequence is CASSQVPWAGSQGYTF. In nucleotides, the CDR3 is TGCGCCAGCAGCCAAGTCCCCTGGGCAGGATCTCAAGGCTACACCTTC.

This sequence joins TRBV4-1 and TRBJ2-1, with a weak D call TRBD2 (6 bases). V lost 4 bases to trimming and J lost 8 bases, with 15 bases between them. This CDR3 spans 14 amino acids. CDR1 is MGHRA, CDR2 YSYEKL, per germline. Written as DNA, the CDR3 is TGCGCCAGCAGCCCGTTGGGCGGGGCGGATGAGCAGTTCTTC. Its protein product is CASSPLGGADEQFF.

This clone has more than one count but fewer than ten. The rearrangement links TRBV6-5 to TRBJ1-1; D is perhaps TRBD1 (5 bases). This CDR3 region has 12 residues. CDR1 MNHEY and CDR2 SVGAGI come from the germline V gene. V gave up 2 bases and J gave up 13 bases, with 14 bases separating them. Here the CDR3 reads CASSYNGHGGFF. The CDR3 DNA reads TGTGCCAGCAGTTACAACGGCCACGGGGGTTTCTTT.

The rearrangement links TRBV7-3 to TRBJ1-6; 9 bases match TRBD1. V was pared by 5 bases and J by 7 bases, with 6 bases of the junction left unmatched. The CDR3 totals 15 residues. CDR1 is SGHTA, CDR2 FQGTGA, per germline. CDR3 residues: CASSPQGQGNSPLHF. Written as DNA, the CDR3 is TGTGCCAGCAGCCCCCAGGGACAGGGAAATTCACCCCTCCACTTT.

In its sample, this clone was seen a few times. The V gene is TRBV29-1, the J gene TRBJ1-1; 8 bases fit TRBD1. The CDR3 extends over 13 amino acids. CDR1 SQVTM and CDR2 ANQGSEA come from the germline V gene. V shed 7 bases and J 6 bases; nucleotides not matched to a gene: 10. CDR3 sequence (DNA): TGCAGCGCTGGAGACAGGGGAGTCCCTGAAGCTTTCTTT. It yields the protein CSAGDRGVPEAFF.

The chain recombines TRBV30 with TRBJ2-5; 7 nucleotides agree with TRBD1. This CDR3 has 14 amino acids. Germline loops: CDR1 GTSNPN, CDR2 SVGIG (reference sequence). V shed 5 bases and J 5 bases; nucleotides not matched to a gene: 11. CDR3 in amino acids: CAWLERGPRETQYF. Written as DNA, the CDR3 is TGTGCCTGGTTAGAGAGGGGGCCCCGGGAGACCCAGTACTTC.

The V gene is TRBV11-2, the J gene TRBJ2-2, with 10 bases lining up with TRBD2. The CDR3 is made up of 17 amino acids. Germline V gene lookup returns CDR1 SGHAT and CDR2 FQNNGV. The trim removed 1 base at V and 5 bases at J, leaving 7 bases unmatched. The CDR3 bases are TGTGCCAGCAGCTTAGTCGCTAGCGGGAGTTTAACCGGGGAGCTGTTTTTT. As protein: CASSLVASGSLTGELFF.

The CDR3 DNA reads as TGTGCCAGCAGTGTCCAGGGTCCTACACGGGAGCAGTACTTC. The encoded protein is CASSVQGPTREQYF. The V and J genes are TRBV2 and TRBJ2-7; tentatively, D is TRBD1 (5 bases). The germline gives CDR1 SNHLY, CDR2 FYNNEI. The CDR3 sequence is 14 residues long. Trimming removed 4 bases at V and 7 bases at J, with 17 bases between.

The J gene is TRBJ1-3, the V gene TRBV5-5; 7 nucleotides line up with TRBD1. The germline V gene encodes CDR1 SGHKS and CDR2 YYEKEE (reference sequence). Unmatched junction bases numbered 6, after V lost 3 bases and J lost 0 bases. The CDR3 contains 16 residues. The CDR3 sequence is CASSYSQGPSGNTIYF. The CDR3 DNA is TGTGCCAGCAGCTATTCACAGGGGCCCTCTGGAAACACCATATATTTT.

The genes are TRBV9 and TRBJ2-3; TRBD2 matches at 14 bases. Germline V gene lookup returns CDR1 SGDLS and CDR2 YYNGEE. CDR3 length: 18 residues. V shed 0 bases and J 4 bases; nucleotides not matched to a gene: 7. The CDR3 DNA sequence: TGTGCCAGCAGCGTAGCAGGTGGGACTAGCGGGAGAGCAGATACGCAGTATTTT. It yields the protein CASSVAGGTSGRADTQYF. Variable domain in full (rest from reference TRBV9 and TRBJ2-3): DSGVTQTPKHLITATGQRVTLRCSPRSGDLSVYWYQQSLDQGLQFLIQYYNGEERAKGNILERFSAQQFPDLHSELNLSSLELGDSALYFCASSVAGGTSGRADTQYFGPGTRLTVL.

CDR3: CASSFLGRTEAFF. CDR3 nucleotide sequence: TGTGCCAGCAGCTTTTTAGGGAGGACTGAAGCTTTCTTT. The chain employs TRBV5-5 and TRBJ1-1; D unclear. With 2 bases removed from V and 5 bases from J, the gap between germline ends came to 10 bases. The germline V gene encodes CDR1 SGHKS and CDR2 YYEKEE (reference sequence). The CDR3 has 13 residues.

CDR3: CASSPITGGAHTGELFF. The CDR3 coding sequence is TGTGCCAGCAGCCCTATCACAGGGGGCGCCCACACCGGGGAGCTGTTTTTT. V gene TRBV11-2 combines with J gene TRBJ2-2, with 9 bases identical to TRBD1. Trimming took 5 bases from V and 3 from J; bases not matched to a gene: 10. This CDR3 has 17 residues. Germline CDR1 SGHAT, CDR2 FQNNGV.

The chain combines TRBV21-1 with TRBJ2-5; the DNA was not used to check the table's D call, TRBD1. TRBV21-1 is marked as a pseudogene. The CDR3 covers 15 residues. In DNA form, the CDR3 reads TGTGCCAGCAGCAAAATCAGGGGATGTCAAGAGACCCAGTACTTC. This sequence encodes CASSKIRGCQETQYF.

This clone was counted once. This rearrangement joins TRBV4-2 to TRBJ2-3; 9 nucleotides line up with TRBD2. This CDR3 is built from 19 residues. V was pared by 4 bases and J by 5 bases, with 19 bases of the junction left unmatched. The germline V gene encodes CDR1 LGHNA and CDR2 YNFKEQ. The CDR3 here is CASSPGGSTLAGAVDTQYF. CDR3 sequence (DNA): TGTGCCAGCAGCCCAGGGGGGTCCACGTTAGCGGGGGCTGTAGATACGCAGTATTTT.

This clone was observed a single time. The chain couples TRBV4-2 to TRBJ1-4, with D possibly TRBD1 on 6 matching bases. This CDR3 spans 15 amino acids. CDR1 LGHNA and CDR2 YNFKEQ come from the germline V gene. V was clipped by 1 base and J by 5 bases, with 11 bases between them. The CDR3 is CASSQATGGNEKLFF. For the CDR3, the DNA is TGTGCCAGCAGCCAAGCGACAGGCGGCAATGAAAAACTGTTTTTT.

The V call is TRBV27, the J call TRBJ2-7, with 12 bases that match TRBD2. CDR3 size: 18 residues. CDR1 and CDR2 from the germline V gene are MNHEY and SMNVEV (reference sequence). After removal of 0 bases from V and 2 bases from J, the junction contained 8 bases not matched to a gene. The CDR3 nucleotides read TGTGCCAGCAGTTTATCAGGACTAGCGGGACAACTTCCCTACGAGCAGTACTTC. This encodes CASSLSGLAGQLPYEQYF.

The rearrangement links TRBV14 to TRBJ2-7, with 10 positions matching TRBD1. With V trimmed by 5 bases and J by 3 bases, 4 bases remained unmatched. CDR3 length: 14 residues. Germline CDR1 and CDR2: SGHDN and FVKESK. CDR3 DNA sequence: TGTGCCAGCAGCAAGAGGGACAGGGGCTACGAGCAGTACTTC. Encoded protein: CASSKRDRGYEQYF.

Only one count was recorded for this clone. The J gene is TRBJ1-6, the V gene TRBV9; tentatively, D is TRBD1 (6 bases). This CDR3 is built from 15 residues. In germline, CDR1 is SGDLS, CDR2 YYNGEE. Deletions cut 1 base from V and 3 bases from J, with 8 bases between. CDR3 protein: CASSVSDSYNSPLHF. DNA for the CDR3: TGTGCCAGCAGCGTATCGGACAGCTATAATTCACCCCTCCACTTT.

The rearrangement links TRBV19 to TRBJ1-3; no definite D call. Germline lookup yields CDR1 LNHDA and CDR2 SQIVND (reference sequence). This CDR3 contains 15 residues. The V and J ends lost 5 bases and 1 base respectively, with 12 bases between them. CDR3 sequence (DNA): TGTGCCAGTAGTCCTGGGAGGGCATCTGGAAACACCATATATTTT. This translates into CASSPGRASGNTIYF.

The genes are TRBV2 and TRBJ2-7, with D possibly TRBD2 on 5 matching bases. Germline CDR1 and CDR2: SNHLY and FYNNEI. This CDR3 comprises 15 residues. V was clipped by 6 bases and J by 3 bases, with 18 bases between them. CDR3 DNA sequence: TGTGCCAGCAGCGAGAGGGCGGGCAGCCTCTACGAGCAGTACTTC. Its translation is CASSERAGSLYEQYF.

This clone was recorded a few times. V gene TRBV28 combines with J gene TRBJ2-2; 9 positions match TRBD1. CDR3 length equals 14 residues. J lost 4 bases, V lost 7 bases, and 4 bases had no gene match. CDR1 MDHEN and CDR2 SYDVKM come from the germline V gene. The CDR3 DNA sequence: TGTGCCAGCATGGGGACAGGGCTCACCGGGGAGCTGTTTTTT. Its protein product is CASMGTGLTGELFF.

The V call is TRBV19, the J call TRBJ2-2; D may be TRBD2 (6 bases). V was shortened by 4 bases and J by 4 bases, with 10 bases between the two germline ends. This CDR3 contains 14 residues. The germline V gene has CDR1 LNHDA and CDR2 SQIVND (reference sequence). The CDR3 nucleotides read TGTGCCAGTAGTACCCCGGAGGGCACCGGGGAGCTGTTTTTT. It translates to CASSTPEGTGELFF.